The 26 T cell receptor beta chains in this list originate from one sample, sequenced in a study of CD8 T cells in ankylosing spondylitis. Whole-study results and caveats: One TCR beta motif, made up of 7 or 8 highly homologous variants, appeared characteristic of ankylosing spondylitis blood.

Their recognized antigens are unknown. TCRdb reanalysed the 5' RACE reads using MiXCR and keeps one entry per CDR3 protein. The data contain about 400,000 distinct CDR3 sequences, around 22% of them singletons. Material: blood, either unsorted or a sorted T cell fraction (not recorded which). The receptors shown here come from a male donor with ankylosing spondylitis.

The chain links TRBV25-1 to TRBJ1-2; possible D gene TRBD1, 5 bases. CDR1 is MGHDK and CDR2 is SYGVNS in the germline V gene. The CDR3 contains 17 residues. Between the trimmed V and J ends, which lost 2 bases and 4 bases, there was a span of 20 bases. The CDR3 coding sequence is TGTGCCAGCAGTGAAAACGGCAGGGCCCAACCGTTCTATGGCTACACCTTC. Translation: CASSENGRAQPFYGYTF.

The chain combines TRBV10-3 with TRBJ2-3; TRBD2 matches 12 bases. V shed 9 bases and J 4 bases; nucleotides not matched to a gene: 5. CDR3 length: 14 amino acids. CDR1 and CDR2 (germline): ENHRY, SYGVKD. The CDR3 sequence: CAMSSGRAPDTQYF. The CDR3 bases are TGTGCCATGTCTAGCGGGAGGGCCCCAGATACGCAGTATTTT.

This chain links TRBV14 with TRBJ2-5; TRBD1 matches at 7 bases. The junction had 7 bases not matched to a gene; V was cut back by 4 bases and J by 5 bases. Germline V CDR1 and CDR2: SGHDN, FVKESK. The CDR3 totals 14 residues. CDR3 sequence: CASSPLGTAETQYF. CDR3 sequence (DNA): TGTGCCAGCAGCCCTCTTGGGACAGCGGAGACCCAGTACTTC.

In this sample, this clonotype turned up a few times. V is TRBV27 and J is TRBJ2-7, with D perhaps TRBD2 (6 bases). With 3 bases removed from V and 2 bases from J, the gap between germline ends came to 11 bases. The CDR3 totals 14 residues. CDR1 MNHEY and CDR2 SMNVEV come from the germline V gene (reference sequence). CDR3 region: CASSFRSGTYEQYF. CDR3 DNA: TGTGCCAGCAGTTTTCGTAGCGGTACCTACGAGCAGTACTTC.

The chain has TRBV4-3 and TRBJ2-1; TRBD2 aligns across 12 bases. CDR3 length: 16 residues. V shed 3 bases, J shed 7 bases, and the junction held 7 bases outside the gene matches. The germline gives CDR1 LGHNA, CDR2 YSLEER. The CDR3 DNA is TGCGCCAGCAGCCACAGACTAGCGGGAGAGTATAATGAGCAGTTCTTC. This gives the protein CASSHRLAGEYNEQFF.

The J gene is TRBJ2-3, the V gene TRBV11-2; perhaps TRBD2 as D (6 bases). CDR3 length: 18 amino acids. Germline lookup yields CDR1 SGHAT and CDR2 FQNNGV. V was pared by 5 bases and J by 0 bases, with 21 bases between. CDR3 nucleotide sequence: TGTGCCAGCAGCCGGGGGACCAGGCTAGACCCTAGCACAGATACGCAGTATTTT. Translation gives CASSRGTRLDPSTDTQYF.

This chain joins TRBV2 and TRBJ1-5, with D possibly matching TRBD1 (6 bases). The CDR3 consists of 14 residues. CDR1 is SNHLY, CDR2 FYNNEI, per germline. V gave up 7 bases and J gave up 11 bases, with 21 bases separating them. CDR3 in amino acids: CASKAWEGEQTQHF. The CDR3 coding sequence is TGTGCCAGCAAGGCATGGGAGGGGGAGCAGACCCAGCATTTT.

This chain uses TRBV11-2 with TRBJ2-3, with 16 bases that match TRBD2. The V gene end was trimmed by 3 bases and the J gene end by 2 bases; junction bases not matched to a gene: 5. In germline, CDR1 is SGHAT, CDR2 FQNNGV. The CDR3 contains 18 residues. The CDR3 spells CASSLTGLAGGHTDTQYF. The CDR3 DNA sequence: TGTGCCAGCAGCTTGACGGGACTAGCGGGAGGGCACACAGATACGCAGTATTTT.

This clonotype turned up a few times. The chain has TRBV20-1 and TRBJ2-1, with D possibly matching TRBD2 (6 bases). Trimming removed 2 bases at V and 3 bases at J, with 8 bases between. The CDR3 runs to 13 residues. Germline lookup yields CDR1 DFQATT and CDR2 SNEGSKA (reference sequence). CDR3 amino acids: CSARSGYYNEQFF. The CDR3 DNA reads TGCAGTGCTAGAAGCGGGTACTACAATGAGCAGTTCTTC.

The V call is TRBV6-6, the J call TRBJ1-6; weak D call: TRBD1 (6 bases). The CDR3 consists of 13 residues. Trimming stripped 2 bases from V and 13 bases from J, with 12 bases between. In germline, CDR1 is MNHNY, CDR2 SVGAGI (reference sequence). The CDR3 DNA follows: TGTGCCAGCAGTTACCACAGGGAGATGCCCCTCCACTTT. The encoded protein is CASSYHREMPLHF.

This clonotype was seen many times. The chain combines TRBV18 with TRBJ1-5; D gene unclear. Looked up from germline, CDR1 is KGHSH and CDR2 is LQKENI. This CDR3 is 12 amino acids long. V was trimmed by 3 bases and J by 4 bases, leaving 4 bases between them. The CDR3 is CASSPGNQPQHF. Here the CDR3 DNA reads TGTGCCAGCTCACCTGGTAATCAGCCCCAGCATTTT.

This clonotype has a handful of counts. The genes are TRBV20-1 and TRBJ2-1; tentative D call: TRBD1 (6 bases). V lost 0 bases to trimming and J lost 4 bases, with 13 bases between them. This CDR3 region has 15 residues. Germline-derived CDR1 and CDR2 are DFQATT and SNEGSKA (reference sequence). CDR3 protein: CSARDLGQRYNEQFF. The CDR3, as DNA: TGCAGTGCTAGAGATCTAGGACAGAGATACAATGAGCAGTTCTTC.

This chain connects TRBV6-1 to TRBJ1-3; no firm D call. The germline V gene has CDR1 MNHNS and CDR2 SASEGT. Deletions cut 5 bases from V and 0 bases from J, with 11 bases between. This CDR3 has 15 residues. Here the CDR3 DNA reads TGTGCCAGCAGTCCGGACTGGAGCTCTGGAAACACCATATATTTT. This gives the protein CASSPDWSSGNTIYF.

The chain employs TRBV20-1 and TRBJ2-7; TRBD1 matches 8 bases. V dropped 7 bases and J dropped 5; count of bases not matched to a gene: 4. The CDR3 sequence is 11 residues long. CDR1 is DFQATT and CDR2 is SNEGSKA in the germline V gene (reference sequence). The CDR3: CSGDRGNEQYF. The CDR3 nucleotides are TGCAGTGGAGACAGGGGCAACGAGCAGTACTTC.

This clonotype was detected a few times. This CDR3 is CASSVGSGGVAGELFF. Written as DNA, the CDR3 is TGTGCCAGCAGCGTAGGCTCGGGAGGAGTCGCCGGGGAGCTGTTTTTT. J is TRBJ2-2 and V is TRBV9, with 7 positions matching TRBD2. V dropped 0 bases and J dropped 6; count of bases not matched to a gene: 8. Germline assignment: CDR1 SGDLS and CDR2 YYNGEE. The CDR3 runs 16 residues. Complete variable domain (other parts from reference TRBV9 and TRBJ2-2): DSGVTQTPKHLITATGQRVTLRCSPRSGDLSVYWYQQSLDQGLQFLIQYYNGEERAKGNILERFSAQQFPDLHSELNLSSLELGDSALYFCASSVGSGGVAGELFFGEGSRLTVL.

The chain employs TRBV7-6 and TRBJ2-3; a weak D match, TRBD1 (5 bases). From germline, CDR1 is SGHVS and CDR2 FNYEAQ. This CDR3 has 12 residues. The V gene lost 5 bases and the J gene lost 8 bases, with 11 bases spanning the gap. In DNA, the CDR3 is TGTGCCAGCAGCCTCCAGGGTGGTACGCAGTATTTT. This encodes CASSLQGGTQYF.

There are a few counts of this clonotype. The chain recombines TRBV28 with TRBJ2-1; 9 positions match TRBD2. Germline V gene sequence: CDR1 MDHEN, CDR2 SYDVKM. V gave up 1 base and J gave up 0 bases; unmatched junction bases: 4. The CDR3 is made up of 17 amino acids. The CDR3 loop reads CASSLFSGSSSYNEQFF. CDR3 coding DNA: TGTGCCAGCAGTTTATTTAGCGGGAGTAGCTCCTACAATGAGCAGTTCTTC.

This clonotype was observed a handful of times. The rearrangement joins TRBV29-1 to TRBJ1-1; D is unresolved. The CDR3 extends over 11 amino acids. Trimming took off 6 bases at V and 2 bases at J, with 7 bases between the two ends. Germline V lookup: CDR1 SQVTM, CDR2 ANQGSEA. CDR3 sequence (DNA): TGCAGCGTACTCTTAAACACTGAAGCTTTCTTT. This sequence encodes CSVLLNTEAFF.

This clonotype turned up a few times. For the CDR3, the DNA is TGCGCCAGCAGCTTGACTAGCGGTGGAGCCTACAATGAGCAGTTCTTC. Its translation: CASSLTSGGAYNEQFF. V usage is TRBV5-1 and J usage is TRBJ2-1, with 8 bases lining up with TRBD2. With V trimmed by 1 base and J by 2 bases, 5 bases remained unmatched. This CDR3 comprises 16 residues. Germline CDR1 and CDR2: SGHRS and YFSETQ.

V gene TRBV11-2 combines with J gene TRBJ2-3, with D perhaps being TRBD1 or TRBD2 (5 bases each). CDR3 size: 14 residues. Germline CDR1 SGHAT, CDR2 FQNNGV. Trimming took off 5 bases at V and 1 base at J, with 10 bases between the two ends. The CDR3 here is CASSPEGRTDTQYF. CDR3 bases: TGTGCCAGCAGCCCCGAGGGGCGCACAGATACGCAGTATTTT.

This clonotype was counted at least ten times. The chain uses TRBV5-1 and TRBJ1-1, with D maybe TRBD1 (6 bases). Germline V lookup: CDR1 SGHRS, CDR2 YFSETQ. V lost 4 bases to trimming and J lost 4 bases, with 14 bases between them. There are 14 residues in the CDR3. The DNA of the CDR3 is TGCGCCAGCAGCCCCTGGGGGGGGGCCACTGAAGCTTTCTTT. Translation gives CASSPWGGATEAFF.

This chain uses TRBV28 with TRBJ1-5; D possibly corresponds to TRBD1 (5 bases). V lost 2 bases, J lost 6 bases, and 20 bases lay in between. This CDR3 is 17 amino acids long. The germline gives CDR1 MDHEN, CDR2 SYDVKM. CDR3 in amino acids: CASSLGVGLRVLQPQHF. CDR3 in DNA: TGTGCCAGCAGTTTAGGCGTGGGACTTCGGGTTCTTCAGCCCCAGCATTTT.

This chain links TRBV20-1 with TRBJ1-4; D is ambiguous. The CDR3 is 16 amino acids. V was trimmed by 0 bases and J by 0 bases, leaving 11 bases between them. Germline CDR1 reads DFQATT; CDR2 reads SNEGSKA (reference sequence). In DNA form, the CDR3 reads TGCAGTGCTAGAGACCCCGCCCGGGCAACTAATGAAAAACTGTTTTTT. Its translation: CSARDPARATNEKLFF.

This clonotype occurred once. The CDR3 region has the DNA TGTGCCAGCAGCCAAAGCCGGGCGGAGGGGTATGGCTACACCTTC. This encodes CASSQSRAEGYGYTF. The rearrangement uses TRBV14 and TRBJ1-2, with a weak D call TRBD1 (5 bases). Trimming removed 2 bases at V and 5 bases at J, with 15 bases between. This CDR3 comprises 15 residues. Per germline, CDR1 SGHDN and CDR2 FVKESK.

This clonotype appeared a few times. This chain connects TRBV5-1 to TRBJ1-2; no firm D call. Trimming took 3 bases from V and 2 from J, leaving 17 bases between them. This CDR3 region has 16 residues. The germline V gene encodes CDR1 SGHRS and CDR2 YFSETQ. The CDR3 sequence is CASSSGAGDGNYGYTF. The DNA of the CDR3 is TGCGCCAGCAGCTCCGGAGCCGGGGATGGGAACTATGGCTACACCTTC.

This clonotype has only a few counts. The chain couples TRBV11-2 to TRBJ2-1, with 9 bases identical to TRBD2. There are 16 residues in the CDR3. After removal of 5 bases from V and 5 bases from J, the junction contained 10 bases not matched to a gene. Per the germline V gene, CDR1 is SGHAT and CDR2 is FQNNGV. CDR3 loop: CASSPRAGGPNNEQFF. CDR3 sequence (DNA): TGTGCCAGCAGCCCTCGGGCGGGAGGGCCGAACAATGAGCAGTTCTTC.